This entry concerns a single T cell receptor beta chain. The data belong to a study of blood T cell repertoires in COVID-19. The wider study: Samples of COVID-19 (acute and convalescent) were obtained from the United States, Italy and Spain. Sources were T cells, B-cell-depleted T cells, or PBMCs; the material itself was cDNA or gDNA.

Original methodology: Reference gene primers were amplified, and this amplification served to estimate nucleated cell counts. TCRdb's copy holds only in-frame clones and misses some; the assay was immunoSEQ multiplex PCR. V and J calls and clone size are as listed in that table; D and trimming were resolved from the DNA. The data contain approximately 360,000 clones, about 90% of them singletons. The CDR3 totals 16 residues. Trimming took off 6 bases at V and 10 bases at J, with 25 bases between the two ends. The germline V gene has CDR1 LNHDA and CDR2 SQIVND (reference sequence). The sequencing sample was made of peripheral blood. The clonotype originates from a man aged 40-50 years with acute or convalescent COVID-19. The chain is built from TRBV19 and TRBJ2-1; TRBD2 is a possible D gene (7 bases). CDR3 residues: CASSPLRGGLSGEQFF. CDR3 sequence (DNA): TGTGCCAGTAGCCCCTTACGCGGGGGCCTTAGTGGGGAGCAGTTCTTC.